This T cell receptor (beta chain) was identified during a study of shared clonotypes between healthy human individuals. Study-level results: Enrolling few donors narrowed the genetic and exposure-history diversity that was represented.

For this clone: Antigen specificity is unknown.

This table comes from immunoSEQ multiplex PCR, and its TCRdb copy is limited to in-frame clones, with some not included. In the table there are about 480,000 clones, about four fifths of which are singletons. Sequencing was done on a sample of PBMCs. The receptor's source is a woman between 40 and 55 years old in good health. Some clones in this sample may be carry-over from other donors' samples.

DNA of the CDR3: TGTGCCAGCAGCTTCTCCCGACAGATGAACACTGAAGCTTTCTTT. The encoded protein is CASSFSRQMNTEAFF. The chain couples TRBV7-9 to TRBJ1-1; the D gene is possibly TRBD1 (5 bases). This CDR3 region has 15 residues. V shed 3 bases and J shed 0 bases, with 11 bases lying between them. Germline-derived CDR1 and CDR2 are SEHNR and FQNEAQ (reference sequence).